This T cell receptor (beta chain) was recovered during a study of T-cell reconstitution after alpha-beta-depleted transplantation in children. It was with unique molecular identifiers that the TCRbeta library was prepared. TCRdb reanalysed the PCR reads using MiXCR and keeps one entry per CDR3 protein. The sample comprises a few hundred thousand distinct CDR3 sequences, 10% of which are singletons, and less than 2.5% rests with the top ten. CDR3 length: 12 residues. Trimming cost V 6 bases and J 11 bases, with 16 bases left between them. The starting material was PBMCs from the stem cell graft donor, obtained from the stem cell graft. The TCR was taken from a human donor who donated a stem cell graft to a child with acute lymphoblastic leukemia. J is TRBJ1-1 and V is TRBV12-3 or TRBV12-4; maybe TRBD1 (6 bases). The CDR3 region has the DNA TGTGCCAGCAGCCTCAATGGACAGAGGGCTTTCTTT. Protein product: CASSLNGQRAFF.